The 28 T cell receptor beta chains listed next were all sequenced from one sample in a study of early T cells in non-severe SARS-CoV-2 infection. A single record per CDR3 protein comes from TCRdb applying MiXCR to the 5' RACE reads. The sample has 42,000 or so distinct CDR3 sequences; roughly 10% are singletons. Sequencing used whole blood. These TCRs come from an adult who was a healthcare worker with PCR-confirmed SARS-CoV-2 infection or an uninfected control (not recorded which).

At least ten counts were recorded for this clonotype. The chain uses TRBV6-2 or TRBV6-3 and TRBJ2-1; 8 bases line up with TRBD1. The CDR3 contains 16 residues. Germline CDR1 reads MNHEY; CDR2 reads SVGEGT. The ends lost 6 bases at V and 2 bases at J; junction bases unmatched: 9. The CDR3 reads CASRTTGGGPYNEQFF. CDR3 sequence (DNA): TGTGCCAGCAGAACCACAGGGGGAGGCCCCTACAATGAGCAGTTCTTC.

The rearrangement links TRBV6-5 to TRBJ2-1, with 10 bases aligning to TRBD2. The CDR3 consists of 15 residues. CDR1 and CDR2 (germline): MNHEY, SVGAGI. J lost 8 bases, V lost 7 bases, and 11 bases had no gene match. CDR3: CASNKAGGPVHEQFF. CDR3 coding DNA: TGTGCCAGCAACAAAGCGGGAGGGCCTGTCCATGAGCAGTTCTTC.

This sequence joins TRBV25-1 and TRBJ1-2, with D hard to call. CDR1 is MGHDK and CDR2 is SYGVNS in the germline V gene. The CDR3 totals 14 residues. The V gene lost 3 bases and the J gene lost 4 bases, with 12 bases spanning the gap. CDR3 nucleotide sequence: TGTGCCAGCAGTGATGTAGGGTCCCCCTATGGCTACACCTTC. It is translated as CASSDVGSPYGYTF.

This clonotype was recorded many times. V and J are TRBV12-5 and TRBJ1-6, with D uncertain. With 7 bases removed from V and 9 bases from J, the gap between germline ends came to 10 bases. The germline V gene has CDR1 LGHNT and CDR2 FRNRAP. This CDR3 is built from 12 residues. The CDR3 coding sequence is TGTGCTAGTGCCTGGGAGGGTTCACCCCTCCACTTT. It specifies CASAWEGSPLHF.

This clonotype was observed many times. The J gene is TRBJ2-3, the V gene TRBV7-8; possibly TRBD2 for D (7 bases). The CDR3 is made up of 14 amino acids. CDR1 is SGHVS, CDR2 FQNEAQ, per germline. Trimming cost V 1 base and J 6 bases, with 11 bases left between them. The CDR3 DNA reads TGTGCCAGCAGCTTAGAGGGGGGGCGCGATACGCAGTATTTT. It translates to CASSLEGGRDTQYF.

This clonotype has at least ten counts. The chain combines TRBV28 with TRBJ2-1; 8 nucleotides line up with TRBD2. The CDR3 has 15 amino acids. The junction had 9 bases not matched to a gene; V was cut back by 5 bases and J by 6 bases. Germline V CDR1 and CDR2: MDHEN, SYDVKM. This chain's CDR3 is CASSPAGVRLNEQFF. DNA of the CDR3: TGTGCCAGCAGTCCAGCGGGAGTTCGTCTCAATGAGCAGTTCTTC.

The table lists this clonotype with a few counts. The chain employs TRBV28 and TRBJ2-3; D gene uncertain. The V and J ends lost 6 bases and 2 bases respectively, with 18 bases between them. The CDR3 covers 16 residues. The germline CDR1 and CDR2 sequences are MDHEN and SYDVKM. The CDR3: CASSPPDFLNTDTQYF. The CDR3 coding sequence is TGTGCCAGCAGCCCTCCAGACTTCCTCAACACAGATACGCAGTATTTT.

In this sample, this clonotype turned up many times. The chain links TRBV28 to TRBJ2-1, with TRBD1 as a possible D gene (6 bases). This CDR3 region has 14 residues. Germline lookup yields CDR1 MDHEN and CDR2 SYDVKM. Trimming removed 3 bases at V and 1 base at J, with 7 bases between. The CDR3 bases are TGTGCCAGCAGTTTTCAGGGGTCCTACAATGAGCAGTTCTTC. Translated: CASSFQGSYNEQFF.

V is TRBV12-3 or TRBV12-4 and J is TRBJ1-2; 10 nucleotides match TRBD1. Germline trimming cut 6 bases from V and 4 bases from J; bases unmatched to any gene: 5. The length of the CDR3 is 14 residues. Here the CDR3 reads CASRSGTGVYGYTF. CDR3 in DNA: TGTGCCAGCAGATCCGGGACAGGGGTCTATGGCTACACCTTC.

There are a few counts of this clonotype. The J gene is TRBJ2-3, the V gene TRBV29-1; 11 nucleotides agree with TRBD2. Germline CDR1 SQVTM, CDR2 ANQGSEA. J lost 2 bases, V lost 7 bases, and 8 bases had no gene match. This CDR3 has 15 residues. CDR3 sequence reads: CSAETSGSDTDTQYF. The CDR3, as DNA: TGCAGCGCCGAAACTAGCGGGAGTGACACAGATACGCAGTATTTT.

This clonotype was seen only a few times. This sequence joins TRBV27 and TRBJ2-3; D gene unclear. The V gene lost 5 bases and the J gene lost 1 base, with 10 bases spanning the gap. From germline, CDR1 is MNHEY and CDR2 SMNVEV (reference sequence). This CDR3 has 14 residues. The CDR3 DNA sequence: TGTGCCAGCAGTCCCTCGTGGGGCACAGATACGCAGTATTTT. It yields the protein CASSPSWGTDTQYF.

CDR3 bases: TGTGCCAGCAGCCAAGTTCGGGGGAGGGCCATTGAGCAGTTCTTC. Translation gives CASSQVRGRAIEQFF. The chain couples TRBV14 to TRBJ2-1; TRBD2 matches at 7 bases. The CDR3 is made up of 15 amino acids. Germline V gene sequence: CDR1 SGHDN, CDR2 FVKESK. Unmatched junction bases numbered 9, after V lost 1 base and J lost 9 bases.

At least ten counts were recorded for this clonotype. J is TRBJ2-5 and V is TRBV28; D remains ambiguous. This CDR3 has 14 residues. V lost 3 bases and J lost 3, with 11 bases in between. Germline-derived CDR1 and CDR2 are MDHEN and SYDVKM. The CDR3 coding sequence is TGTGCCAGCAGTTTCCCCCCGCCGGAAGAGACCCAGTACTTC. Amino acid sequence: CASSFPPPEETQYF.

There are many counts of this clonotype. The rearrangement links TRBV7-2 to TRBJ1-5; no definite D call. Trimming removed 5 bases from V and 2 bases from J, with 13 bases in between. CDR1 SGHTA and CDR2 FQGNSA come from the germline V gene. There are 15 residues in the CDR3. The CDR3 DNA reads TGTGCCAGCAGCATCAGAGGACGGGGCAATCAGCCCCAGCATTTT. As protein: CASSIRGRGNQPQHF.

This clonotype showed up many times. The gene calls are TRBV7-7 and TRBJ2-3; D gene ambiguous. V lost 1 base and J lost 1, with 3 bases in between. Germline V gene data show CDR1 as SSHAT and CDR2 as FNYEAQ (reference sequence). The CDR3 sequence is 13 residues long. Here the CDR3 reads CASSLGRTDTQYF. The CDR3 DNA reads as TGTGCCAGCAGCTTAGGGCGCACAGATACGCAGTATTTT.

This clonotype was seen at least ten times. The chain combines TRBV20-1 with TRBJ1-5; the D is unclear. This CDR3 is built from 13 residues. In germline, CDR1 is DFQATT, CDR2 SNEGSKA (reference sequence). V lost 5 bases to trimming and J lost 4 bases, with 12 bases between them. In DNA, the CDR3 is TGCAGTGCTGGGGTTCTTGGGAATCAGCCCCAGCATTTT. It yields the protein CSAGVLGNQPQHF.

The V gene is TRBV6-5, the J gene TRBJ2-5; 10 nucleotides align to TRBD2. The CDR3 runs to 17 residues. CDR1 is MNHEY and CDR2 is SVGAGI in the germline V gene. J was trimmed by 5 bases and V by 2 bases; bases with no gene match: 11. This CDR3 reads CASSYPPAGGVLETQYF. The DNA for the CDR3 is TGTGCCAGCAGTTACCCCCCAGCGGGAGGGGTCTTGGAGACCCAGTACTTC.

This clonotype showed up many times. The rearrangement links TRBV5-1 to TRBJ2-3; 10 nucleotides agree with TRBD2. V trimming: 1 base; J trimming: 5 bases; junction bases outside the gene matches: 1. Germline loops: CDR1 SGHRS, CDR2 YFSETQ. This CDR3 has 14 residues. The CDR3 nucleotides are TGCGCCAGCAGCTTGCTAGCGGGAGAAGATACGCAGTATTTT. Its protein product is CASSLLAGEDTQYF.

This clonotype was counted ten times or more. The V gene is TRBV27, the J gene TRBJ2-1; D is unclear. In germline, CDR1 is MNHEY, CDR2 SMNVEV (reference sequence). Trimming removed 6 bases from V and 8 bases from J, with 8 bases in between. The CDR3 contains 11 residues. In nucleotides, the CDR3 is TGTGCCAGCAGCCGGAGCGATGAGCAGTTCTTC. Its translation is CASSRSDEQFF.

Here the CDR3 reads CASSRGGRGSNNEQFF. As DNA, the CDR3 is TGCGCCAGCAGCAGAGGCGGGAGGGGGTCGAACAATGAGCAGTTCTTC. The chain links TRBV10-2 to TRBJ2-1, with TRBD2 matching 9 bases. V lost 6 bases, J lost 5 bases, and 11 bases stayed unmatched. This CDR3 has 16 amino acids. The germline V gene has CDR1 WSHSY and CDR2 SAAADI.

This clonotype was detected a few times. The J gene is TRBJ2-1, the V gene TRBV7-8; D call uncertain. Germline V gene sequence: CDR1 SGHVS, CDR2 FQNEAQ. CDR3 length equals 14 residues. Trimming left V 5 bases short and J 6 bases short, with 14 bases between. CDR3 sequence reads: CASSPTPVINEQFF. CDR3 bases: TGTGCCAGCAGCCCTACCCCGGTGATCAATGAGCAGTTCTTC.

Here the CDR3 reads CASSLDQIQGLEKLFF. The CDR3 nucleotides read TGTGCCAGCAGCTTAGATCAAATCCAGGGGCTTGAAAAACTGTTTTTT. The chain couples TRBV11-2 to TRBJ1-4; TRBD1 is a possible D gene (6 bases). Germline V gene sequence: CDR1 SGHAT, CDR2 FQNNGV. The CDR3 sequence is 16 residues long. Trimming shortened V by 0 bases and J by 7 bases, and 15 bases separated the two germline ends.

The V call is TRBV10-2, the J call TRBJ1-4; 7 bases are shared with TRBD1. Germline trimming cut 6 bases from V and 6 bases from J; bases unmatched to any gene: 4. The germline V gene has CDR1 WSHSY and CDR2 SAAADI. The CDR3 covers 13 residues. In DNA, the CDR3 is TGCGCCAGCAGGGCAGGGGGGTATGAAAAACTGTTTTTT. Its protein product is CASRAGGYEKLFF.

This clonotype was detected only a few times. This chain uses TRBV7-2 with TRBJ1-2; no clear D gene. This CDR3 has 17 residues. The V end lost 4 bases, the J end lost 1 base, and 19 bases lay between the germline ends. CDR1 and CDR2 (germline): SGHTA, FQGNSA. The CDR3 nucleotides read TGTGCCAGCAGCTCATACGTAATAGGAGAACTTAACTATGGCTACACCTTC. It translates to CASSSYVIGELNYGYTF.

This clonotype has a handful of counts. The chain uses TRBV4-2 and TRBJ2-3, with unresolved D. The CDR3 loop spans 15 amino acids. V was shortened by 1 base and J by 0 bases, with 8 bases between the two germline ends. In germline, CDR1 is LGHNA, CDR2 YNFKEQ. The CDR3 sequence: CASSQGLSSTDTQYF. CDR3 nucleotide sequence: TGTGCCAGCAGCCAAGGTCTGTCTAGCACAGATACGCAGTATTTT.

This clonotype was detected ten times or more. This rearrangement joins TRBV7-6 to TRBJ2-2; D call uncertain. The CDR3 is made up of 14 amino acids. The ends were cut back, 5 bases at V and 5 bases at J, with 12 bases in the middle. Germline V gene data show CDR1 as SGHVS and CDR2 as FNYEAQ. In nucleotides, the CDR3 is TGTGCCAGCAGCCAGTCCCCGCGAACCGGGGAGCTGTTTTTT. Translating gives CASSQSPRTGELFF. Based on the CDR3 plus reference TRBV7-6 and TRBJ2-2, the full variable domain is GAGVSQSPRYKVTKRGQDVALRCDPISGHVSLYWYRQALGQGPEFLTYFNYEAQQDKSGLPNDRFSAERPEGSISTLTIQRTEQRDSAMYRCASSQSPRTGELFFGEGSRLTVL.

J is TRBJ2-7 and V is TRBV4-2, with D tentatively TRBD1 or TRBD2 (5 bases each). CDR1 and CDR2 from the germline V gene are LGHNA and YNFKEQ. V lost 5 bases, J lost 0 bases, and 14 bases lay in between. This CDR3 is 15 amino acids long. CDR3 loop: CASSGSGTYSYEQYF. In nucleotides, the CDR3 is TGTGCCAGCAGCGGGTCCGGGACGTACTCCTACGAGCAGTACTTC.

This clonotype was observed once. Just one base apart from a much larger clone, this may be a read error. This rearrangement joins TRBV12-3 or TRBV12-4 to TRBJ2-7; perhaps TRBD2 as D (6 bases). V dropped 5 bases and J dropped 0 bases, with 11 bases sitting between them. The length of the CDR3 is 14 residues. CDR3 protein: CASSRERFSYEQYF. For the CDR3, the DNA is TGTGCCAGCAGTCGGGAGCGGTTCTCCTACGAGCAGTACTTC.